These T cell receptor beta chains were read from a single sample in a study of high-grade serous ovarian cancer treatment subgroups. Profiling relied on immunoSEQ multiplex PCR, and the TCRdb table lists in-frame clones only, not all of them. Seen here are 4,500 to 5,000 clones, more than 65% observed once, and the top ten hold approximately 15%. Sequences were obtained from tumor tissue. These receptors came from a human donor with high-grade serous ovarian cancer. CDR3s include the opening cysteine and the closing phenylalanine or tryptophan. D genes are given only for firm matches. Size is stated for part of the rows, as once, few or many counts, or as a class when the clone is expanded.

TRBJ1-4 TRBV18 - - TGTGCCAGCTCATCCGACAGCGCAACTAATGAAAAACTGTTTTTT CASSSDSATNEKLFF
TRBJ1-1 TRBV10-1 - few TGCGCCAGCAGGAGAGAGATGAACACTGAAGCTTTCTTT CASRREMNTEAFF
TRBJ1-5 TRBV25-1 - - TGTGCCAGCAGTCCACCCAGTCTTCAGCAGCCCCAGCATTTT CASSPPSLQQPQHF
TRBJ2-7 TRBV7-2 - - TGTGCCAGCAGCTCCGACGCCCTACTAGCCTCCTACGAGCAGTACTTC CASSSDALLASYEQYF
TRBJ1-2 TRBV6-1 TRBD1 - TGTGCCAGCAGGAGGGACAGCTATGGCTACACCTTC CASRRDSYGYTF
TRBJ1-2 TRBV7-9 - few TGTGCCAGCAGCTCGGACAGCCACTATGGCTACACCTTC CASSSDSHYGYTF
TRBJ2-1 TRBV15 - - TGTGCCACCAGCAGATACACTAAACAGGGTGAGCAGTTCTTC CATSRYTKQGEQFF
TRBJ1-1 TRBV6-6 - - TGTGCCAGCAGCCATACTCTGAACACTGAAGCTTTCTTT CASSHTLNTEAFF
TRBJ1-1 TRBV6-5 - once TGTGCCAGTAAGGACGTTAGAGGGAACACTGAAGCTTTCTTT CASKDVRGNTEAFF
TRBJ2-7 TRBV30 - - TGTGCCTGGAGTGTTCGCAACGAGCAGTACTTC CAWSVRNEQYF